The clone carrying this T cell receptor (beta chain) was observed many times. The antigen is undetermined. Naive CD8 T cells were sorted as CD8+CD4-CCR7+CD45RA+. V gave up 2 bases and J gave up 3 bases, with 6 bases separating them. CDR1 and CDR2 (germline): SGHTS, YDEGEE. CDR3 length: 13 amino acids. The entry originates in a study of molecular identifiers for immune sequencing clone quantification. Study at large: Replicates involved a five-way split of RNA from around 20,000 or 99,000 naive CD8 cells, with sequencing of four.

Via MiXCR, TCRdb re-called the PCR reads, giving one row per CDR3 protein. In the table there are approximately 320,000 distinct CDR3 sequences, roughly a quarter of which are singletons. Study-level findings and limits: Reportedly, one cell's Jurkat TCR RNA was detected within 1,200,000 naive CD8 cells.

The V gene is TRBV5-8, the J gene TRBJ2-1; possible D gene TRBD2, 5 bases. This clonotype originated in a human donor in good health. Some libraries in this study had Jurkat cell RNA spiked in. The sequencing input was naive CD8+ T cells from blood, with Jurkat cell RNA spiked in. Subset here: FACS-sorted CD8+CD4-CCR7+CD45RA+ naive T cells. The CDR3 sequence: CASSFGDYNEQFF. CDR3 nucleotides: TGTGCCAGCAGCTTCGGGGACTACAATGAGCAGTTCTTC.